This T cell receptor (beta chain) was found in a study of CD8+CD57+ T cells in acquired aplastic anemia. About the research overall: An average of roughly 2.9 ug of DNA was obtained from sorted CD4+ and CD8+ cells. Healthy donors gave approximately 9.8 million reads on average for CD4+ cells.

Turning to this clonotype: The antigen remains undetermined.

Whole-study findings and limits: Some 31 shared CD8+ CDR3s appeared highly expressed within patients' immunodominant clones. Levels of CD8+ Simpson's diversity were not significantly distinct in patients versus controls.

CDR3 length equals 11 residues. Germline-derived CDR1 and CDR2 are LNHDA and SQIVND (reference sequence). The V and J ends lost 9 bases and 9 bases respectively, with 14 bases between them. The use of genomic DNA as template underpinned the TCR beta VDJ and CDR3 profiling. MiXCR, applied by TCRdb to the reads, yields one record per CDR3 protein. This sample has about 110,000 distinct CDR3 sequences, with approximately 49% found just once. The V call is TRBV19, the J call TRBJ2-5; TRBD2 might be the D (5 bases). Sequencing was done on a sample of sorted CD4+, CD8+, or CD8+CD57+ T cells (not recorded which) from PBMCs. The sequence derives from a human donor in good health, serving as a control. CDR3 loop: CASSEGEAQYF. In nucleotides, the CDR3 is TGTGCCAGCAGTGAGGGTGAGGCCCAGTACTTC.